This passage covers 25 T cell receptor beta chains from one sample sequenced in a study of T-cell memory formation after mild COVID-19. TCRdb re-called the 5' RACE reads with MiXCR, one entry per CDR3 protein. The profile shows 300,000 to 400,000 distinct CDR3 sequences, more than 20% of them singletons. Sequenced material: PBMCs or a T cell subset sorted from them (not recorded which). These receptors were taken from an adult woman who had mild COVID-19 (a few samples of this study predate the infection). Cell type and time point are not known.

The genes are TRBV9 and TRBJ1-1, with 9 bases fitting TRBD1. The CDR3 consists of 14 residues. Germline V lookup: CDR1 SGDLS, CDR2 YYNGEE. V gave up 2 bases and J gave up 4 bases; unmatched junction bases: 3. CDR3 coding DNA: TGTGCCAGCAGCGTCGGGACAGGGAGCACTGAAGCTTTCTTT. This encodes CASSVGTGSTEAFF.

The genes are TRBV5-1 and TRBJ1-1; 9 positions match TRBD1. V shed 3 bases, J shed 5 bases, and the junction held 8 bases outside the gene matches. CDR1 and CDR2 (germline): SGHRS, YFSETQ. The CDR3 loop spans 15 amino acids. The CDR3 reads CASSYLGQGGTEAFF. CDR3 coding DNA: TGCGCCAGCAGCTATTTGGGACAGGGAGGTACTGAAGCTTTCTTT. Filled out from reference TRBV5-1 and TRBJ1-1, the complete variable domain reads KAGVTQTPRYLIKTRGQQVTLSCSPISGHRSVSWYQQTPGQGLQFLFEYFSETQRNKGNFPGRFSGRQFSNSRSEMNVSTLELGDSALYLCASSYLGQGGTEAFFGQGTRLTVV.

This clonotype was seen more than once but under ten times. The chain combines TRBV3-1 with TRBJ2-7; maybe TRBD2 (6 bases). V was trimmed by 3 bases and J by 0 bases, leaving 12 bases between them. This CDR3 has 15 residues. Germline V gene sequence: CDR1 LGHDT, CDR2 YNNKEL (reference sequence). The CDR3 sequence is CASSQGGMSSYEQYF. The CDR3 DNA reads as TGTGCCAGCAGCCAGGGCGGGATGAGCTCCTACGAGCAGTACTTC.

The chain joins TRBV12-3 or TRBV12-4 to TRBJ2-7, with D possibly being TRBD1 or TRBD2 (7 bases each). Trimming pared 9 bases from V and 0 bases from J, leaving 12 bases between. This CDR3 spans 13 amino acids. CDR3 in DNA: TGTGCCAGGGGGGAGGGGGCCTCCTACGAGCAGTACTTC. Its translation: CARGEGASYEQYF.

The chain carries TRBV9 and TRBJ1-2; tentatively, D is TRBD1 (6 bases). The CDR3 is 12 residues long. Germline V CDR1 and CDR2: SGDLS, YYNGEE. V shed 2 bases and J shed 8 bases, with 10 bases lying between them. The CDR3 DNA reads TGTGCCAGCAGCGTTGGGGGGCGCGGCTACACCTTC. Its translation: CASSVGGRGYTF.

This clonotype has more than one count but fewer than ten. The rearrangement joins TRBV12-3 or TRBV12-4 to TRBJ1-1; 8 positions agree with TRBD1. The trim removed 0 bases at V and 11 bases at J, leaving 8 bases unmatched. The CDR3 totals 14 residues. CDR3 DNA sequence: TGTGCCAGCAGTTTAGCTGTCCAGGGGGCTGGGGCTTTCTTT. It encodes CASSLAVQGAGAFF.

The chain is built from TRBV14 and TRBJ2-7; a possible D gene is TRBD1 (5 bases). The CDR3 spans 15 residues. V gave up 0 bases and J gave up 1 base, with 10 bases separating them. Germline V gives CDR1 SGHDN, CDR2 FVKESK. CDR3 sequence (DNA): TGTGCCAGCAGCCAAGAATCGTCAGGGTCCTACGAGCAGTACTTC. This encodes CASSQESSGSYEQYF.

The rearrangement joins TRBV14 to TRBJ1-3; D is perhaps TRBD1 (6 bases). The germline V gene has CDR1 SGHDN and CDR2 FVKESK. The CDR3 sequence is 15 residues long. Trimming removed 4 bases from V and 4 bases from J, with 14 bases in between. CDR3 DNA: TGTGCCAGCAGCCCGAGCAGGGGCGACGGAAACACCATATATTTT. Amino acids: CASSPSRGDGNTIYF.

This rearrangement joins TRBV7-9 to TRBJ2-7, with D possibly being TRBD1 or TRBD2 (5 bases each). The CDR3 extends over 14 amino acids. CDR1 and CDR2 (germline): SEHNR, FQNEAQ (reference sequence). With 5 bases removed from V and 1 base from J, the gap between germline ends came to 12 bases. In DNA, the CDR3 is TGTGCCAGCAGCGAGGGGACGTTATCCTACGAGCAGTACTTC. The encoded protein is CASSEGTLSYEQYF.

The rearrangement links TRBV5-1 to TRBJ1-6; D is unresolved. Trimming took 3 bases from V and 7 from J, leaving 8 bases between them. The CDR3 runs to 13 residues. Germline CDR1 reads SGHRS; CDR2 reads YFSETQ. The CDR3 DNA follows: TGCGCCAGCAGCTCCGAGGGCAATTCACCCCTCCACTTT. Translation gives CASSSEGNSPLHF.

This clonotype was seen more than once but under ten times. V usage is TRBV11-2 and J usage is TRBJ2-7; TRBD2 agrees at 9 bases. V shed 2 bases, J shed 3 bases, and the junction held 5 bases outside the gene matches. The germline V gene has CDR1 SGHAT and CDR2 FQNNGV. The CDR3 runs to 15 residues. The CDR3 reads CASSLYAGGNYEQYF. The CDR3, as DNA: TGTGCCAGCAGCTTATATGCGGGGGGGAACTACGAGCAGTACTTC.

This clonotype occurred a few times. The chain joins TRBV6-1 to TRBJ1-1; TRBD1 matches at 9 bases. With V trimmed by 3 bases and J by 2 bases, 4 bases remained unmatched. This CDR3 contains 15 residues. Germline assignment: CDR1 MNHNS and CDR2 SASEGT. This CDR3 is CASSDQDRGNTEAFF. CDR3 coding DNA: TGTGCCAGCAGTGACCAGGACAGGGGAAACACTGAAGCTTTCTTT.

The DNA for the CDR3 is TGTGCCAGCAGCTTCATACCGGGACAGGGTTCGGACACCTTC. Residues: CASSFIPGQGSDTF. The V call is TRBV28, the J call TRBJ1-2; 9 positions match TRBD1. The V segment lost 6 bases and the J segment 12 bases; nucleotides outside the gene matches: 14. The CDR3 covers 14 residues. Germline V gene lookup returns CDR1 MDHEN and CDR2 SYDVKM.

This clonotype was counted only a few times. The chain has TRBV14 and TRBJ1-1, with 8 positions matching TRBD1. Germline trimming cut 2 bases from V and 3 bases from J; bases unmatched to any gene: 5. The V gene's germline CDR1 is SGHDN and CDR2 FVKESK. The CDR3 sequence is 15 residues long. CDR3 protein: CASSQNPGGYTEAFF. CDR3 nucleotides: TGTGCCAGCAGCCAAAACCCAGGGGGCTACACTGAAGCTTTCTTT.

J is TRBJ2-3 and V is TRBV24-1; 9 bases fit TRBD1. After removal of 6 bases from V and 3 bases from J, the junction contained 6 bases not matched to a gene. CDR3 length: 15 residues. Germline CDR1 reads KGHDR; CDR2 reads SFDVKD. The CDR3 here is CATSLGQGRTDTQYF. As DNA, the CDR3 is TGTGCCACCAGTCTCGGACAGGGGAGAACAGATACGCAGTATTTT.

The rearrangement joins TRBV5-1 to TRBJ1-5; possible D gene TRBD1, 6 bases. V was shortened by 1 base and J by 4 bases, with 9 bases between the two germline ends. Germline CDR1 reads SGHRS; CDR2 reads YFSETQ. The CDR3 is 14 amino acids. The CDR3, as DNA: TGCGCCAGCAGCTTGACAGGGCCGAATCAGCCCCAGCATTTT. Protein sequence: CASSLTGPNQPQHF.

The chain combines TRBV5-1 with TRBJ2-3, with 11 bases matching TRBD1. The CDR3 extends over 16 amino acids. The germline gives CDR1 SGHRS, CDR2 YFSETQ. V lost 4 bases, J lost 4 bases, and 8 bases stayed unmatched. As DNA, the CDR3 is TGCGCCAGCAGCCCAGGGACAGGGGGACAGGCAGATACGCAGTATTTT. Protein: CASSPGTGGQADTQYF.

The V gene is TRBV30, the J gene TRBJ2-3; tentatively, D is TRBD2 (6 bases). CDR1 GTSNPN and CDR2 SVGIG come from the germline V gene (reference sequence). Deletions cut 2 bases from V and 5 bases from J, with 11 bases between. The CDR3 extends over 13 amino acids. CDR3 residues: CAWSRRGIDTQYF. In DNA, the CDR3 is TGTGCCTGGAGTAGGCGGGGAATAGATACGCAGTATTTT.

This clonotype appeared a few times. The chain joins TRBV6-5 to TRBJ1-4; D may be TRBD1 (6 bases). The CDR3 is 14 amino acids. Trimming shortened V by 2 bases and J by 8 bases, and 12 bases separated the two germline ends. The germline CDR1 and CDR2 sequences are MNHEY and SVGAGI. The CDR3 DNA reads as TGTGCCAGCAGTTACGAATCAGGGGAGGAAAAACTGTTTTTT. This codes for CASSYESGEEKLFF.

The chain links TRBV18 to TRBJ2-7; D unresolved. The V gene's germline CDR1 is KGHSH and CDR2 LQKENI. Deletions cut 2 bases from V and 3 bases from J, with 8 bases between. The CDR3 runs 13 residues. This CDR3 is CASSPYHGYEQYF. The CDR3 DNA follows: TGTGCCAGCTCACCATACCACGGCTACGAGCAGTACTTC.

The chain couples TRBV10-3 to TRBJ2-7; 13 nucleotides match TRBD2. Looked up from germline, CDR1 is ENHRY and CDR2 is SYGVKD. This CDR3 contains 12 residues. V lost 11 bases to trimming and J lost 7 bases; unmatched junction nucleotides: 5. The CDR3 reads CAVRGLAGEQYF. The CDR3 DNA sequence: TGTGCCGTTCGGGGACTAGCGGGAGAGCAGTACTTC.

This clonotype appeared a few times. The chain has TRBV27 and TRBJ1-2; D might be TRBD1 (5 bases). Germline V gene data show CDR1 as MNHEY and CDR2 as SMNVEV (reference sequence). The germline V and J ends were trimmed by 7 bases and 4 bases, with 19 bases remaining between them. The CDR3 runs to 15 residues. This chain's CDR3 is CASTYLEGLGYGYTF. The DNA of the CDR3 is TGTGCCAGCACCTATCTGGAGGGGCTAGGCTATGGCTACACCTTC.

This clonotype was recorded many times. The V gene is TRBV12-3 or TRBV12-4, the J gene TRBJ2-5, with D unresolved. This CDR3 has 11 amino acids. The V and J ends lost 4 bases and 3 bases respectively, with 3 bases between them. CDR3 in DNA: TGTGCCAGCAGTTCAAAAGAGACCCAGTACTTC. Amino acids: CASSSKETQYF.

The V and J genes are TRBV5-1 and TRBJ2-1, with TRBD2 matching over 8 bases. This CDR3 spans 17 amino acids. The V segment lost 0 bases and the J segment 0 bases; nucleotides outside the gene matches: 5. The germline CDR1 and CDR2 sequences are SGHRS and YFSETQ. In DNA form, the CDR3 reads TGCGCCAGCAGCTTGGCGGTAGCGGGAAGCTCCTACAATGAGCAGTTCTTC. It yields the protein CASSLAVAGSSYNEQFF.

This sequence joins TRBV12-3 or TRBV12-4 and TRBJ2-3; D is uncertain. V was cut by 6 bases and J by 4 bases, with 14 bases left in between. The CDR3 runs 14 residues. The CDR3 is CASSTYAGPDTQYF. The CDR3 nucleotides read TGTGCCAGCAGCACATACGCCGGCCCAGATACGCAGTATTTT.